A selection of T cell receptor beta chains follows, all from one sample in a study of blood T cell repertoires in COVID-19. Profiled with immunoSEQ multiplex PCR; TCRdb holds only in-frame clones, not every one. The data show approximately 170,000 clones, with 82% seen just once and over 9.5% held by the top ten. The sequenced sample consisted of peripheral blood. These receptors were collected from an elderly woman with active or convalescent COVID-19. Both conserved end residues are part of each CDR3. The D gene is left open where the match is weak. Size is omitted from some rows. Given values are once, few, many or a class for expanded clones.

V gene,clone size,J gene,D gene,CDR3 DNA,CDR3 protein
TRBV5-4,.,TRBJ1-3,TRBD1,TGTGCCAGCGGACCCACCGGACAGGGTGGAAACACCATATATTTT,CASGPTGQGGNTIYF
TRBV16,.,TRBJ1-1,.,TGTGCCAGCAGCCAATCACAGGAGAACACTGAAGCTTTCTTT,CASSQSQENTEAFF
TRBV28,.,TRBJ1-6,.,TGTGCCAGCAGTTCAGGACTCAATTCACCCCTCCACTTT,CASSSGLNSPLHF
TRBV9,.,TRBJ2-1,.,TGTGCCAGCAGCGTAGGAGCCCAGGGGTCGAATGAGCAGTTCTTC,CASSVGAQGSNEQFF
TRBV19,.,TRBJ1-4,TRBD1,TGTGCCAGTATGGGACAGCTAGCAACTAATGAAAAACTGTTTTTT,CASMGQLATNEKLFF
TRBV9,few,TRBJ2-1,TRBD2,TGTGCCAGCAGCGTTACTAGCGGGAACGATGAGCAGTTCTTC,CASSVTSGNDEQFF
TRBV7-9,.,TRBJ2-1,TRBD2,TGTGCCAGCAGCCCAACGTCAGGGCGGGGAGGGTATGAGCAGTTCTTC,CASSPTSGRGGYEQFF
TRBV6-1,.,TRBJ1-5,TRBD1,TGTGCCAGCAGAGAAGGGGGACAGGGAGGCAATCAGCCCCAGCATTTT,CASREGGQGGNQPQHF
TRBV4-1,.,TRBJ2-1,TRBD2,TGCGCCAGCAGCCATCCCGGAATAGCGGGTTCCAATGAGCAGTTCTTC,CASSHPGIAGSNEQFF
TRBV3-1/TRBV3-2,once,TRBJ2-1,TRBD2,TGTGCCAGCAGCCAGCCCCCAAGCGGGAGCTACAATGAGCAGTTCTTC,CASSQPPSGSYNEQFF
TRBV6-5,.,TRBJ1-5,TRBD1,TGTGCCAGCAGCAGGACAGGGACCAGCAATCAGCCCCAGCATTTT,CASSRTGTSNQPQHF
TRBV28,.,TRBJ1-6,.,TGTGCCAGCGAGGGGGACAAAAATAATTCACCCCTCCACTTT,CASEGDKNNSPLHF
TRBV18,.,TRBJ2-2,.,TGTGCCAGCTCACCAATCGAACAGGGTGTCGGCGGGGAGCTGTTTTTT,CASSPIEQGVGGELFF
TRBV7-9,few,TRBJ1-1,TRBD1,TGTGCCAGCAGGCCCGGGACAGCCGCAGAAGCTTTCTTT,CASRPGTAAEAFF
TRBV6-6,.,TRBJ1-5,TRBD1,TGTGCCAGCAGAGGACAGGCTAATCAGCCCCAGCATTTT,CASRGQANQPQHF
TRBV5-1,.,TRBJ2-3,TRBD2,TGCGCCAGCAGCTTGGGCGGGGGGACGCCCATCACAGATACGCAGTATTTT,CASSLGGGTPITDTQYF
TRBV5-1,.,TRBJ2-5,.,TGCGCCAGCAGCACCACAACCCCCCAAGAGACCCAGTACTTC,CASSTTTPQETQYF
TRBV6-5,once,TRBJ2-1,TRBD2,TGTGCCAGCAAATTAGCGGGAGGGCCGCATGAGCAGTTCTTC,CASKLAGGPHEQFF
TRBV19,.,TRBJ2-5,.,TGTGCCAGTAAGAGGGCTAGTTGGGAGACCCAGTACTTC,CASKRASWETQYF
TRBV15,.,TRBJ1-2,.,TGTGCCACCAGCAGGCGAGTGAATCCCCCACTGAACTATGGCTACACCTTC,CATSRRVNPPLNYGYTF
TRBV5-4,.,TRBJ1-2,TRBD1,TGTGCCAGCAGCACCCAGGGGGCGCGGGGCTACACCTTC,CASSTQGARGYTF
TRBV5-1,.,TRBJ2-7,.,TGCGCCAGCAGCCCGCCCTGGGGCGACGAGCAGTACTTC,CASSPPWGDEQYF
TRBV19,.,TRBJ2-2,.,TGTGCCAGTAGTATCAGGGTAGTGGGGGAGCTGTTTTTT,CASSIRVVGELFF
TRBV29-1,.,TRBJ1-1,.,TGCAGCGTTGAATTTCAGGGTAATAGGGACACTGAAGCTTTCTTT,CSVEFQGNRDTEAFF
TRBV4-1,.,TRBJ2-7,.,TGCGCCAGCAGCCACCAGACTAGAAGCTCCTACGAGCAGTACTTC,CASSHQTRSSYEQYF
TRBV6-5,once,TRBJ2-1,TRBD2,TGTGCCAGCAGTTTTCTTAGCGGGAGGAGGATGAATGAGCAGTTCTTC,CASSFLSGRRMNEQFF
TRBV9,.,TRBJ1-2,.,TGTGCCAGCAGTGTAGACCTGGGAGCTAACTATGGCTACACCTTC,CASSVDLGANYGYTF
TRBV19,.,TRBJ1-2,TRBD1,TGTGCCAGTAGTATCGACAGGGGGCTTGGCTACACCTTC,CASSIDRGLGYTF
TRBV5-5,once,TRBJ1-1,.,TGTGCCAGCAGCTTGGTACAGAATATGAACACTGAAGCTTTCTTT,CASSLVQNMNTEAFF
TRBV24-1,.,TRBJ2-2,.,TGTGCCACCAGTGATTCCTTCGCGGGGGCAAACACCGGGGAGCTGTTTTTT,CATSDSFAGANTGELFF
TRBV18,.,TRBJ2-1,.,TGTGCCAGCTCACCACCGGTTATCGGCTCCTACAATGAGCAGTTCTTC,CASSPPVIGSYNEQFF
TRBV3-1/TRBV3-2,.,TRBJ1-2,.,TGTGCCAGCAGCCCCATGAGGGCCCCTAACTATGGCTACACCTTC,CASSPMRAPNYGYTF
TRBV25-1,.,TRBJ2-2,.,TGTGCCAGCAGTGAACGAGGGGGAGACACCGGGGAGCTGTTTTTT,CASSERGGDTGELFF
TRBV2,.,TRBJ2-5,.,TGTGCCAGCACTGGGGGCTTAAGACAAGAGACCCAGTACTTC,CASTGGLRQETQYF
TRBV19,few,TRBJ1-2,TRBD1,TGTGCCAGTAGTATGGGGACAGGGGGCAATGGCTACACCTTC,CASSMGTGGNGYTF
TRBV5-1,.,TRBJ2-2,.,TGCGCCAGCAATGACAGGACTAACACCGGGGAGCTGTTTTTT,CASNDRTNTGELFF
TRBV4-1,.,TRBJ1-4,.,TGCGCCAGCAGCCAACCCGCGGCAACTAATGAAAAACTGTTTTTT,CASSQPAATNEKLFF
TRBV7-9,.,TRBJ2-5,TRBD2,TGTGCCAGCAGCTTCAGGCTAGCGGGAGTCAAAGAGACCCAGTACTTC,CASSFRLAGVKETQYF
TRBV5-5,.,TRBJ2-5,.,TGTGCCAGCAGCCCATCCCTTAGCGAGACCCAGTACTTC,CASSPSLSETQYF
TRBV27,.,TRBJ1-4,.,TGTGCCAGCAGTCCCGACAGTGCAACTAATGAAAAACTGTTTTTT,CASSPDSATNEKLFF
TRBV7-9,.,TRBJ2-2,.,TGTGCCAGCAGCCCCAAATCCGAGATATCCCGCTCCGGGGAGCTGTTTTTT,CASSPKSEISRSGELFF
TRBV29-1,.,TRBJ2-5,TRBD2,TGCAGCGTTGATGCGGGAGACGCAGAGACCCAGTACTTC,CSVDAGDAETQYF
TRBV5-1,.,TRBJ1-1,.,TGCGCCAGCAGCTTACGTCCGGGCTCATCCAAAGCGGACACTGAAGCTTTCTTT,CASSLRPGSSKADTEAFF
TRBV28,.,TRBJ2-1,TRBD2,TGTGCCAGCAGTCTGTCCAGGACTAGCGGGAGAGGGATGAATGAGCAGTTCTTC,CASSLSRTSGRGMNEQFF
TRBV7-9,.,TRBJ2-7,.,TGTGCCAGCAGCTTTGCCGGTCTCTCCTACGAGCAGTACTTC,CASSFAGLSYEQYF
TRBV28,once,TRBJ2-7,TRBD1,TGTGCCAGCAGGCCTATCACAGGGGCTCACGAGCAGTACTTC,CASRPITGAHEQYF
TRBV28,.,TRBJ1-3,.,TGTGCCAGCAGTTTACGGACCCCGGGACTCTCTGGAAACACCATATATTTT,CASSLRTPGLSGNTIYF